This T cell receptor beta chain was identified in a study of cytomegalovirus exposure and HLA in healthy donors. Study-wide points: A later analysis showed TCR association rates differing by HLA locus, peaking at DRB1 and lowest at HLA-C. Donor immune exposure was known only as CMV serostatus. TCR beta sequences reportedly predicted most subjects' HLA-A and HLA-B alleles accurately.

With 60 Vbeta and 13 Jbeta primers, the PCR was carried out. Sequencing was performed with immunoSEQ multiplex PCR; in TCRdb, only in-frame clones are kept and a portion is missing. The table lists roughly 83,000 clones, about 81% of them singletons. Trimming left V 3 bases short and J 5 bases short, with 19 bases between. Germline assignment: CDR1 KGHSH and CDR2 LQKENI. CDR3 length: 16 residues. A note on this clone: Its antigen is still unknown.

Sequenced material: PBMCs. The TCR comes from a man aged 55 to 70 in good health and CMV-seronegative. The chain joins TRBV18 to TRBJ1-1; D may be TRBD1 (6 bases). The CDR3 DNA follows: TGTGCCAGCTCACCCCCCCAGCGGGGGCGAACTACTGAAGCTTTCTTT. It encodes CASSPPQRGRTTEAFF.